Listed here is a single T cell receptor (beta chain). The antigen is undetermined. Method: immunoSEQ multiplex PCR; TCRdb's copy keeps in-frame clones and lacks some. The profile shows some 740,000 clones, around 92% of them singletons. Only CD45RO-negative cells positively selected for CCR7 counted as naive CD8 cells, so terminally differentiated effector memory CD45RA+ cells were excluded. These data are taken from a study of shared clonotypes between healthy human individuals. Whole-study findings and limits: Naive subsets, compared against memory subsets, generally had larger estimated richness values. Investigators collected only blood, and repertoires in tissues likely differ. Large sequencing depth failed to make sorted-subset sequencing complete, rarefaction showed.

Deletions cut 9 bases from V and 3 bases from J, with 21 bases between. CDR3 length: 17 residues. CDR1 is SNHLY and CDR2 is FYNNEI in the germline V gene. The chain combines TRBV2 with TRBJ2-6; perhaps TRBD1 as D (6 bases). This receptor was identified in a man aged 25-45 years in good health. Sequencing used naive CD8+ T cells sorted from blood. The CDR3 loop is CASLEAGRGFGANVLTF. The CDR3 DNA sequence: TGTGCCAGTCTTGAGGCGGGCAGGGGATTTGGGGCCAACGTCCTGACTTTC.